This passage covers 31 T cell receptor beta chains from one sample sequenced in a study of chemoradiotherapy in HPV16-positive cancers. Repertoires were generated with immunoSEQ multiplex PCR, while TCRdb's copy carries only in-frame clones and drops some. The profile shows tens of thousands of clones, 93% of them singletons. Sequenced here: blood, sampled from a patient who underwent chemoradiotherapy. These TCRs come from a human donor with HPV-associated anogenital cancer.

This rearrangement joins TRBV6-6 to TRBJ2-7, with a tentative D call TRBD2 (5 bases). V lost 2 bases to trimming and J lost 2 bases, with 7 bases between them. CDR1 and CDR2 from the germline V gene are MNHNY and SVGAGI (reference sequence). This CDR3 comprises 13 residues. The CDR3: CASSYDGAYEQYF. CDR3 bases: TGTGCCAGCAGTTACGACGGGGCCTACGAGCAGTACTTC.

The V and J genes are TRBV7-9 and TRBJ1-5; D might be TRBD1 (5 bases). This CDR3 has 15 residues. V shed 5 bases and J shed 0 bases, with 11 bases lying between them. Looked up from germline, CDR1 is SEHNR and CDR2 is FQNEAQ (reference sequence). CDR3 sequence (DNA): TGTGCCAGCAGCACGGGGCCGGATAGCAATCAGCCCCAGCATTTT. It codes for CASSTGPDSNQPQHF.

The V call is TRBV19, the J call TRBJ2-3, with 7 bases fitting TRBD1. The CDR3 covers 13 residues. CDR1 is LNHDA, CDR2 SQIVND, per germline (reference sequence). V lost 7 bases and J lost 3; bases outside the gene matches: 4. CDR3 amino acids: CASNRQGTDTQYF. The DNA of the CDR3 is TGTGCCAGTAATAGACAGGGAACAGATACGCAGTATTTT.

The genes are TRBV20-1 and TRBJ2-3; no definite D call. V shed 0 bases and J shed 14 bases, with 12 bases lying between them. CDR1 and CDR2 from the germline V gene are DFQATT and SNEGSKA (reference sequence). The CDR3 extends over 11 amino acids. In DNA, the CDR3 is TGCAGTGCTAGAGATAAGAGATTTTGGTATTTT. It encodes CSARDKRFWYF.

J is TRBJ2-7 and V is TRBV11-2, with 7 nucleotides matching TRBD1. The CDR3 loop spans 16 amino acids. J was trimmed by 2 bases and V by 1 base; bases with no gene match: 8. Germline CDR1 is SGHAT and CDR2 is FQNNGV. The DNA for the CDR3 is TGTGCCAGCAGCTTAGGTGACAGGGTGGCTACCTACGAGCAGTACTTC. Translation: CASSLGDRVATYEQYF.

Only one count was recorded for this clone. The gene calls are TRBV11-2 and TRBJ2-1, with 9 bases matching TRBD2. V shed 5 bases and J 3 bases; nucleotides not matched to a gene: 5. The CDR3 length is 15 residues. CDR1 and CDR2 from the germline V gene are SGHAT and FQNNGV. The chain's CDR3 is CASSVSGGHYNEQFF. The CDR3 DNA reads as TGTGCCAGCAGCGTTAGCGGGGGCCACTACAATGAGCAGTTCTTC.

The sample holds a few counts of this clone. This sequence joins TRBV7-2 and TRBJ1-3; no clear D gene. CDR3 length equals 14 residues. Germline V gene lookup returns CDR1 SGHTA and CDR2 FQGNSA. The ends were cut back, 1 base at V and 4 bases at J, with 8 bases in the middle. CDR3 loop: CASSLVRAGNTIYF. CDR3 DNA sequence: TGTGCCAGCAGCTTAGTGAGGGCCGGAAACACCATATATTTT.

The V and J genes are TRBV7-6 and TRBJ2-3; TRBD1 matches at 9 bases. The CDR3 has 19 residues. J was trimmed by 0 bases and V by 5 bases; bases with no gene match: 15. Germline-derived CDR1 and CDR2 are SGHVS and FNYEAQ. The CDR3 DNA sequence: TGTGCCAGCAGCCTTATCCCCAGGGACAGGGTACAAAGCACAGATACGCAGTATTTT. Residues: CASSLIPRDRVQSTDTQYF.

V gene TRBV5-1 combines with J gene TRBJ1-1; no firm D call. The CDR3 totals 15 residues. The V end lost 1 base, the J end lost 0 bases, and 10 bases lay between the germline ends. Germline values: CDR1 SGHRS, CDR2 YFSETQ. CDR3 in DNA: TGCGCCAGCAGCTTGTCGTTTAGCGTGAACACTGAAGCTTTCTTT. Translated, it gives CASSLSFSVNTEAFF.

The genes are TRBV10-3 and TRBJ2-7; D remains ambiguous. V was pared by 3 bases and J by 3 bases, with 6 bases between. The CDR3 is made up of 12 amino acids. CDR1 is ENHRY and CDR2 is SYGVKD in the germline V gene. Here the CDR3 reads CAISDRYYEQYF. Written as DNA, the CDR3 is TGTGCCATCAGTGACCGGTACTACGAGCAGTACTTC.

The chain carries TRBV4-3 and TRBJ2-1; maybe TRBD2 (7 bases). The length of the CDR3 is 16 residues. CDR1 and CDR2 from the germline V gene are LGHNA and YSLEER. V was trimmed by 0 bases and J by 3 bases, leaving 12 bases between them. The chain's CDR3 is CASSQDGGAVYNEQFF. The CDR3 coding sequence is TGCGCCAGCAGCCAAGATGGGGGGGCGGTCTACAATGAGCAGTTCTTC.

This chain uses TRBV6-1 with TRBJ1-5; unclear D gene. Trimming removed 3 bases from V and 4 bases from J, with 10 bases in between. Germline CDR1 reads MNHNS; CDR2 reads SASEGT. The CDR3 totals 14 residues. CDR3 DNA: TGTGCCAGCAGTGATGGGTCAGGAAATCAGCCCCAGCATTTT. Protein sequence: CASSDGSGNQPQHF.

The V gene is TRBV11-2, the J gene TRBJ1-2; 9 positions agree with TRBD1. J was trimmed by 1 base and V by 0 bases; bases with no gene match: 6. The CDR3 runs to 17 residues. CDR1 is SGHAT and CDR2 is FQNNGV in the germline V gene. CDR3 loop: CASSLDGQGLVNYGYTF. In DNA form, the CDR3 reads TGTGCCAGCAGCTTAGACGGACAGGGGTTGGTTAACTATGGCTACACCTTC.

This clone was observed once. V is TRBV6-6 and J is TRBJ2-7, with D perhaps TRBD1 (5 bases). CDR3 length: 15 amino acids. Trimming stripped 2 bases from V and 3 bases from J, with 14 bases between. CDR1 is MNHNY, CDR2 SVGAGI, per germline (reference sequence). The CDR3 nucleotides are TGTGCCAGCAGTTACCGGGCAGGGAAGGACTACGAGCAGTACTTC. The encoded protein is CASSYRAGKDYEQYF.

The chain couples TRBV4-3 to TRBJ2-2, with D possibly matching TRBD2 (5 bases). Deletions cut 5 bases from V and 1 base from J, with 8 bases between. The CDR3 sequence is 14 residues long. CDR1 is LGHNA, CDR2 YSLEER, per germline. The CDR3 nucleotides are TGCGCCAGCAGCAAACTAGGGAACACCGGGGAGCTGTTTTTT. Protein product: CASSKLGNTGELFF.

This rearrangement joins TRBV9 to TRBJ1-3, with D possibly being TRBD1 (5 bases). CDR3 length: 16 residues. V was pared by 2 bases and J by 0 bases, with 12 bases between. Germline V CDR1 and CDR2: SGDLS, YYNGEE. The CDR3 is CASSVTDSPSGNTIYF. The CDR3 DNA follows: TGTGCCAGCAGCGTGACAGATTCCCCCTCTGGAAACACCATATATTTT.

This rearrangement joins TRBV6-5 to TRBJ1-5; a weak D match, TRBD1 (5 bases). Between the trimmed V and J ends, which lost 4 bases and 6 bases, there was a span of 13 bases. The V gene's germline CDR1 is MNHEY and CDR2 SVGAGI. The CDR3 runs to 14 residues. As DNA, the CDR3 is TGTGCCAGCAGTTGGTCCAGGGAGGGTCAGCCCCAGCATTTT. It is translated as CASSWSREGQPQHF.

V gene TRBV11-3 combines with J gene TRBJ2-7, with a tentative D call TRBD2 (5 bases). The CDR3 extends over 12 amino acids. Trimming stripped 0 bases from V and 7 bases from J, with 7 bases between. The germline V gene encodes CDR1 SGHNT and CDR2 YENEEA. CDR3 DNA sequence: TGTGCCAGCAGCTTAGACGGGGTTGAGCAGTACTTC. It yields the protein CASSLDGVEQYF.

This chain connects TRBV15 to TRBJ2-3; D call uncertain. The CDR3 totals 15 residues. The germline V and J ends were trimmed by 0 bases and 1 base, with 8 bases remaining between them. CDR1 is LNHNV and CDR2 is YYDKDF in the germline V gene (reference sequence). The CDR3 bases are TGTGCCACCAGCAGAGAACGTGAGGGCACAGATACGCAGTATTTT. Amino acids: CATSREREGTDTQYF.

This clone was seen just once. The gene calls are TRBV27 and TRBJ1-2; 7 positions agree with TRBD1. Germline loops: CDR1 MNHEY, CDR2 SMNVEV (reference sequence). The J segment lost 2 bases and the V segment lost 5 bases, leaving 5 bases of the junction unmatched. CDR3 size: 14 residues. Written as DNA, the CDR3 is TGTGCCAGCAGTCTACCACAGGGGAACTATGGCTACACCTTC. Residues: CASSLPQGNYGYTF.

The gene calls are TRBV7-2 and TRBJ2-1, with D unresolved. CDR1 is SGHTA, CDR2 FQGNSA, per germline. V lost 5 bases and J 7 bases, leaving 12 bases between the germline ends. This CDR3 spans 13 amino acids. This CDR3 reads CASSPNTGNEQFF. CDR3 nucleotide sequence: TGTGCCAGCAGCCCCAATACCGGGAATGAGCAGTTCTTC.

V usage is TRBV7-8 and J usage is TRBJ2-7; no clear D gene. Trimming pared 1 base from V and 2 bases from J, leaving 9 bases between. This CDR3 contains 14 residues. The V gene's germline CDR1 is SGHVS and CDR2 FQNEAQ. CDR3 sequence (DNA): TGTGCCAGCAGCTTAGTAGTCAACGCCTACGAGCAGTACTTC. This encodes CASSLVVNAYEQYF.

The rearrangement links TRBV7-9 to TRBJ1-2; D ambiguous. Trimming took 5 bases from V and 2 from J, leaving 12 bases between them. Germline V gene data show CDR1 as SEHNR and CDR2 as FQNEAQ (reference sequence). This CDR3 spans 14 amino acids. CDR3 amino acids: CASSLTEVNYGYTF. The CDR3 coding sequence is TGTGCCAGCAGCCTCACAGAGGTAAACTATGGCTACACCTTC.

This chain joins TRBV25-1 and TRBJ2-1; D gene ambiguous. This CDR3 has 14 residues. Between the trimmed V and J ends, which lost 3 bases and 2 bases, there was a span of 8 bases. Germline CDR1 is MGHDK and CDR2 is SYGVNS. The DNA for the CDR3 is TGTGCCAGCAGTGATTGGACCACCTACAATGAGCAGTTCTTC. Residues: CASSDWTTYNEQFF.

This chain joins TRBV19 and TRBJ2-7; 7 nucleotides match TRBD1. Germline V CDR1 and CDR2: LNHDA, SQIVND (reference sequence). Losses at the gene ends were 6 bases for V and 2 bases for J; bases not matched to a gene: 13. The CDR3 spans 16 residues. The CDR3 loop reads CASSKPIGTATYEQYF. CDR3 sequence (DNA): TGTGCCAGTAGCAAGCCGATCGGGACAGCCACCTACGAGCAGTACTTC.

The CDR3 nucleotides are TGTGCCAGCAGTTTACTCAACGCCAACGAGCAGTACTTC. It is translated as CASSLLNANEQYF. The rearrangement links TRBV28 to TRBJ2-7; D not resolved. From germline, CDR1 is MDHEN and CDR2 SYDVKM. The CDR3 spans 13 residues. Trimming took 2 bases from V and 5 from J, leaving 10 bases between them.

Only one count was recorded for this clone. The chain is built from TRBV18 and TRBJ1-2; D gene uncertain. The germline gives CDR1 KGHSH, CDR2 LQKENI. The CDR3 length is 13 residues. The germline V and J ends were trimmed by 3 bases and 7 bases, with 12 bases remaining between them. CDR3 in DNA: TGTGCCAGCTCACCTGAACGGGGTTCTGGCTACACCTTC. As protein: CASSPERGSGYTF.

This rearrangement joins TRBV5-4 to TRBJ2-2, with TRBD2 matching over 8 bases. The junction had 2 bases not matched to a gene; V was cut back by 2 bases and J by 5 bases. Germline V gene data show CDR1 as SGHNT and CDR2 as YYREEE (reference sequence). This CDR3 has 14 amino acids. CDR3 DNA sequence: TGTGCCAGCAGCTTAGCGGGAGTTACCGGGGAGCTGTTTTTT. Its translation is CASSLAGVTGELFF.

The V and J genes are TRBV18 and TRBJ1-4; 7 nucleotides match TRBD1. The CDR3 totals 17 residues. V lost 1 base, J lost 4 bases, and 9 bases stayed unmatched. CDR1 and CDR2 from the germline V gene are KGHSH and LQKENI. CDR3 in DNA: TGTGCCAGCTCACCACTTGGGACAGTCGGAGGTAATGAAAAACTGTTTTTT. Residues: CASSPLGTVGGNEKLFF.

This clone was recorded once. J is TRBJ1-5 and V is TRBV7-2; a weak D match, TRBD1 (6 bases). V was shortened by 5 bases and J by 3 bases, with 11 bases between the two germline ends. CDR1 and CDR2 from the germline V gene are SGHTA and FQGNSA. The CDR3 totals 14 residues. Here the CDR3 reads CASSQGPNNQPQHF. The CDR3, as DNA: TGTGCCAGCAGCCAGGGGCCGAACAATCAGCCCCAGCATTTT. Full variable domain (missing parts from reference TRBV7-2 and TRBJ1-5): GAGVSQSPSNKVTEKGKDVELRCDPISGHTALYWYRQSLGQGLEFLIYFQGNSAPDKSGLPSDRFSAERTGGSVSTLTIQRTQQEDSAVYLCASSQGPNNQPQHFGDGTRLSIL.

The CDR3 nucleotides read TGTGCTAGTGGCCCAGGGAAGGAGCTATCGACAACTAATGAAAAACTGTTTTTT. This gives the protein CASGPGKELSTTNEKLFF. V gene TRBV12-5 combines with J gene TRBJ1-4, with D possibly TRBD1 on 5 matching bases. CDR3 length: 18 amino acids. Per germline, CDR1 LGHNT and CDR2 FRNRAP. Trimming removed 6 bases from V and 0 bases from J, with 20 bases in between.